This T cell receptor (beta chain) was captured in a study of blood T cell repertoires in COVID-19. Clones were read by immunoSEQ multiplex PCR, and TCRdb kept only the in-frame ones, dropping some. The sample has 250,000 or so clones, approximately 83% seen once; the top ten hold about 9.6%. From germline, CDR1 is KGHDR and CDR2 SFDVKD. The CDR3 extends over 15 amino acids. Trimming took 4 bases from V and 2 from J, leaving 14 bases between them. V and J are TRBV24-1 and TRBJ2-7; possibly TRBD1 for D (6 bases). This sequence was found in a man aged 80 or over with acute or convalescent COVID-19. The sequencing sample was made of peripheral blood. The CDR3 DNA follows: TGTGCCACCAGTGACCCTACGACAGGCGCCTACGAGCAGTACTTC. Its protein product is CATSDPTTGAYEQYF.